What follows are 6 T cell receptor beta chains derived from one specimen sequenced in a study of post-analysis software for immune sequencing data. Built from TCR beta cDNA, the libraries had unique molecular identifiers in them. TCRdb used MiXCR to reprocess the PCR reads, holding one entry per CDR3 protein. Seen here are some 890,000 distinct CDR3 sequences, roughly 50% observed once, and the top ten hold approximately 4.5%. Study results and caveats: With TRBV5-6, TRBV5-1 and TRBV20-1 included, 4 to 6 TRBV segments were more frequent in patients than in controls.

These TCRs' antigens remain unknown. The sequenced sample was blood. The source is a girl aged 5 to 17 with multiple sclerosis.

This sequence joins TRBV6-8 and TRBJ2-6; 7 bases align to TRBD1. The CDR3 totals 16 residues. With 0 bases clipped from V and 2 bases from J, the junction kept 1 base outside the gene matches. Per germline, CDR1 MNHGY and CDR2 SAAAGT. The CDR3 reads CASSYSGGAGANVLTF. The CDR3 DNA follows: TGTGCCAGCAGTTACTCAGGGGGCGCTGGGGCCAACGTCCTGACTTTC.

This chain uses TRBV20-1 with TRBJ2-5, with D uncertain. The closer fit of TRBJ2-7 to the DNA end suggests the J call may be wrong. Per the germline V gene, CDR1 is DFQATT and CDR2 is SNEGSKA (reference sequence). The CDR3 has 13 amino acids. Written as DNA, the CDR3 is TGCAGTGCTAGAACTCCCGGGTTTGACGAGCAGTACTTC. It is translated as CSARTPGFDEQYF.

The chain combines TRBV7-2 with TRBJ2-7; 15 bases align to TRBD2. This CDR3 comprises 16 residues. Germline loops: CDR1 SGHTA, CDR2 FQGNSA. Germline trimming cut 1 base from V and 8 bases from J; bases unmatched to any gene: 6. CDR3 loop: CASSLGGTSGGLKQYF. CDR3 DNA sequence: TGTGCCAGCAGCTTAGGGGGGACTAGCGGGGGGCTGAAGCAGTACTTC. The full variable domain, rest sourced from reference TRBV7-2 and TRBJ2-7, is GAGVSQSPSNKVTEKGKDVELRCDPISGHTALYWYRQSLGQGLEFLIYFQGNSAPDKSGLPSDRFSAERTGGSVSTLTIQRTQQEDSAVYLCASSLGGTSGGLKQYFGPGTRLTVT.

The CDR3 DNA is TGCGCCAGCAGCCCTCGACTAGACACAGATACGCAGTATTTT. Translated, it gives CASSPRLDTDTQYF. This sequence joins TRBV4-1 and TRBJ2-3; possibly TRBD2 for D (6 bases). CDR1 is MGHRA and CDR2 is YSYEKL in the germline V gene. V was pared by 4 bases and J by 2 bases, with 10 bases between. The CDR3 is made up of 14 amino acids.

In this sample, this clonotype turned up a few times. The CDR3 region has the DNA TGCGCCAGCAGCTTGCCAGGGGCGGCTTCCTACGAGCAGTACTTC. Translating gives CASSLPGAASYEQYF. V usage is TRBV5-1 and J usage is TRBJ2-7; TRBD1 might be the D (6 bases). The CDR3 spans 15 residues. V dropped 1 base and J dropped 1 base, with 12 bases sitting between them. Germline V gene sequence: CDR1 SGHRS, CDR2 YFSETQ. Combining the CDR3 with reference TRBV5-1 and TRBJ2-7 gives the whole variable domain KAGVTQTPRYLIKTRGQQVTLSCSPISGHRSVSWYQQTPGQGLQFLFEYFSETQRNKGNFPGRFSGRQFSNSRSEMNVSTLELGDSALYLCASSLPGAASYEQYFGPGTRLTVT.

Written as DNA, the CDR3 is TGCAGCGTCCAGCGGTGGGACACCGACTCTGGAAACACCATATATTTT. It encodes CSVQRWDTDSGNTIYF. J is TRBJ1-3 and V is TRBV29-1; tentatively, D is TRBD1 (6 bases). CDR1 and CDR2 from the germline V gene are SQVTM and ANQGSEA. The V end was cut by 6 bases, the J end by 0 bases, with 18 bases between. This CDR3 spans 16 amino acids.